What follows is one T cell receptor beta chain and its context. Each CDR3 protein is one row after TCRdb ran MiXCR on the 5' RACE reads. The sample contains about 810,000 distinct CDR3 sequences, about 12% of which appear only once. The data were obtained in a study of identical twins. In germline, CDR1 is SGHTA, CDR2 FQGTGA. The ends were cut back, 5 bases at V and 0 bases at J, with 12 bases in the middle. CDR3 length equals 15 residues. The data also belong to a second study, concerning yellow fever vaccine responses in identical twins.

The V call is TRBV7-3, the J call TRBJ2-3, with D perhaps TRBD2 (6 bases). Sequenced input: PBMCs. This clonotype was sampled from a woman between 18 and 29 years old in good health. The CDR3 DNA follows: TGTGCCAGCAGCCCTACTAGCCATAGCACAGATACGCAGTATTTT. Its protein is CASSPTSHSTDTQYF. Together with reference TRBV7-3 and TRBJ2-3, the CDR3 gives the full variable domain: GAGVSQTPSNKVTEKGKYVELRCDPISGHTALYWYRQSLGQGPEFLIYFQGTGAADDSGLPNDRFFAVRPEGSVSTLKIQRTERGDSAVYLCASSPTSHSTDTQYFGPGTRLTVL.